The T cell receptor beta chain described here comes from a study of blood T cell repertoires in COVID-19. Participants' reported clinical history set cohort assignment. Germline V gene data show CDR1 as MGHRA and CDR2 as YSYEKL. The germline V and J ends were trimmed by 0 bases and 4 bases, with 18 bases remaining between them. This CDR3 is built from 17 residues. Clones were read by immunoSEQ multiplex PCR, and TCRdb kept only the in-frame ones, dropping some. Of about 280,000 clones detected, approximately 78% appear once; the ten largest clones hold approximately 5%. The J gene is TRBJ1-2, the V gene TRBV4-1; tentatively, D is TRBD1 (6 bases). The sequenced sample was PBMCs or T cells enriched from blood (not recorded which). The TCR sequence derives from a man aged 35 to 55 who had been exposed to COVID-19. In DNA form, the CDR3 reads TGCGCCAGCAGCCAAGAAGAGTCAGGGGTTTTCATCTATGGCTACACCTTC. This translates into CASSQEESGVFIYGYTF.